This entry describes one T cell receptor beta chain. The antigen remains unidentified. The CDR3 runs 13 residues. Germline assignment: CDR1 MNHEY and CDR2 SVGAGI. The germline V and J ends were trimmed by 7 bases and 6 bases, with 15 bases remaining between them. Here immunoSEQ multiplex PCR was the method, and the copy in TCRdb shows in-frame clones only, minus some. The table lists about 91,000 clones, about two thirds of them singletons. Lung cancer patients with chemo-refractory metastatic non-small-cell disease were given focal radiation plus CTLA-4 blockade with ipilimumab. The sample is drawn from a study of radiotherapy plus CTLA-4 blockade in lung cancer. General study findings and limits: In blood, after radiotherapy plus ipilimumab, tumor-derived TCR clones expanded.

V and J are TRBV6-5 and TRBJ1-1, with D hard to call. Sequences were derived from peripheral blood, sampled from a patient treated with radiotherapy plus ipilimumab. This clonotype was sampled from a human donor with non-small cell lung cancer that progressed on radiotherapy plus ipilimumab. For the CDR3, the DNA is TGTGCCAGCATTCGGGAACCGTATGCTGAAGCTTTCTTT. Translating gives CASIREPYAEAFF.